The 29 T cell receptor beta chains presented below share a single source sample, sequenced in a study of cytomegalovirus exposure and HLA in healthy donors. This PCR relied on a set of 60 Vbeta primers and 13 Jbeta primers. Produced via immunoSEQ multiplex PCR; TCRdb's table is partial and in-frame only. The profile shows about 94,000 clones, 60% to 80% of them singletons. The sample taken for sequencing was PBMCs. The receptors come from a man younger than 45 in good health and CMV-seronegative.

The chain has TRBV19 and TRBJ1-4, with TRBD1 as a possible D gene (5 bases). V was trimmed by 5 bases and J by 4 bases, leaving 14 bases between them. Germline loops: CDR1 LNHDA, CDR2 SQIVND (reference sequence). CDR3 length equals 15 residues. The chain's CDR3 is CASSSQGFGNEKLFF. CDR3 bases: TGTGCCAGTAGTTCGCAGGGATTTGGTAATGAAAAACTGTTTTTT.

The gene calls are TRBV2 and TRBJ2-7; D gene ambiguous. Trimming shortened V by 4 bases and J by 3 bases, and 4 bases separated the two germline ends. The length of the CDR3 is 11 residues. Germline lookup yields CDR1 SNHLY and CDR2 FYNNEI. The CDR3 loop is CASSAGYEQYF. As DNA, the CDR3 is TGTGCCAGCAGTGCAGGCTACGAGCAGTACTTC. Full variable domain (missing parts from reference TRBV2 and TRBJ2-7): EPEVTQTPSHQVTQMGQEVILRCVPISNHLYFYWYRQILGQKVEFLVSFYNNEISEKSEIFDDQFSVERPDGSNFTLKIRSTKLEDSAMYFCASSAGYEQYFGPGTRLTVT.

This sequence joins TRBV5-6 and TRBJ2-3, with D possibly matching TRBD2 (7 bases). The CDR3 extends over 15 amino acids. The germline gives CDR1 SGHDT, CDR2 YYEEEE. V lost 4 bases to trimming and J lost 0 bases, with 12 bases between them. In DNA, the CDR3 is TGTGCCAGCAGCCCCGGGGGGCACAGCACAGATACGCAGTATTTT. Translated, it gives CASSPGGHSTDTQYF.

The chain recombines TRBV10-1 with TRBJ2-7; a weak D match, TRBD1 (6 bases). In germline, CDR1 is WNHNN, CDR2 SYGVQD (reference sequence). V lost 6 bases and J lost 2, with 8 bases in between. This CDR3 contains 12 residues. Here the CDR3 reads CASSAGAYEQYF. The CDR3 region has the DNA TGCGCCAGCAGCGCAGGGGCCTACGAGCAGTACTTC.

J is TRBJ2-7 and V is TRBV28; D might be TRBD1 (6 bases). The CDR3 sequence is 15 residues long. Trimming stripped 3 bases from V and 1 base from J, with 13 bases between. Germline V gives CDR1 MDHEN, CDR2 SYDVKM. CDR3 loop: CASSFLQGSSYEQYF. CDR3 nucleotide sequence: TGTGCCAGCAGTTTTCTGCAGGGGAGTTCCTACGAGCAGTACTTC.

This clone was seen a handful of times. The chain joins TRBV4-1 to TRBJ1-3, with D perhaps TRBD1 (6 bases). Deletions cut 0 bases from V and 0 bases from J, with 15 bases between. The CDR3 covers 18 residues. Germline V gene lookup returns CDR1 MGHRA and CDR2 YSYEKL. The CDR3 reads CASSQDSRQATSGNTIYF. As DNA, the CDR3 is TGCGCCAGCAGCCAAGATTCCCGACAGGCCACCTCTGGAAACACCATATATTTT.

J is TRBJ1-5 and V is TRBV5-6, with a weak D call TRBD1 (6 bases). The CDR3 length is 14 residues. The V end was cut by 4 bases, the J end by 7 bases, with 15 bases between. Germline loops: CDR1 SGHDT, CDR2 YYEEEE. For the CDR3, the DNA is TGTGCCAGCAGCCATGCGGGGGCAGGGCAGCCCCAGCATTTT. Protein product: CASSHAGAGQPQHF. The variable domain in full, with the rest retrieved from reference TRBV5-6 and TRBJ1-5, is DAGVTQSPTHLIKTRGQQVTLRCSPKSGHDTVSWYQQALGQGPQFIFQYYEEEERQRGNFPDRFSGHQFPNYSSELNVNALLLGDSALYLCASSHAGAGQPQHFGDGTRLSIL.

The rearrangement uses TRBV6-1 and TRBJ1-5; 10 bases fit TRBD1. The junction had 6 bases not matched to a gene; V was cut back by 7 bases and J by 6 bases. The CDR3 length is 14 residues. Germline V lookup: CDR1 MNHNS, CDR2 SASEGT. CDR3 sequence (DNA): TGTGCCAGCATGGGACAGGGGTCCGGTCAGCCCCAGCATTTT. Amino acid sequence: CASMGQGSGQPQHF.

The count of this clone is one. Other nucleotide sequences in the sample specify the same CDR3. The rearrangement uses TRBV7-8 and TRBJ2-7; D gene ambiguous. Germline-derived CDR1 and CDR2 are SGHVS and FQNEAQ. Between the trimmed V and J ends, which lost 1 base and 4 bases, there was a span of 8 bases. There are 13 residues in the CDR3. CDR3 coding DNA: TGTGCCAGCAGCTTAGATACCCTATACGAGCAGTACTTC. It encodes CASSLDTLYEQYF. Full variable domain (rest looked up from reference TRBV7-8 and TRBJ2-7): GAGVSQSPRYKVAKRGQDVALRCDPISGHVSLFWYQQALGQGPEFLTYFQNEAQLDKSGLPSDRFFAERPEGSVSTLKIQRTQQEDSAVYLCASSLDTLYEQYFGPGTRLTVT.

Regarding this clone: The sample has other DNA sequences that encode this CDR3 too. This chain joins TRBV28 and TRBJ2-7, with D uncertain. The CDR3 length is 12 residues. CDR1 and CDR2 from the germline V gene are MDHEN and SYDVKM. Trimming took 5 bases from V and 3 from J, leaving 8 bases between them. The CDR3 here is CASSPPYYEQYF. The CDR3 bases are TGTGCCAGCAGTCCACCCTACTACGAGCAGTACTTC.

The chain couples TRBV30 to TRBJ1-1; the D gene is possibly TRBD1 (5 bases). The CDR3 is 14 residues long. The germline V and J ends were trimmed by 4 bases and 1 base, with 13 bases remaining between them. Germline V gene lookup returns CDR1 GTSNPN and CDR2 SVGIG (reference sequence). DNA of the CDR3: TGTGCCTGGACCCCCGGACACCCGAACACTGAAGCTTTCTTT. Encoded protein: CAWTPGHPNTEAFF.

The chain combines TRBV11-2 with TRBJ2-5, with 10 bases identical to TRBD1. The CDR3 consists of 15 residues. Germline-derived CDR1 and CDR2 are SGHAT and FQNNGV. The J segment lost 5 bases and the V segment lost 1 base, leaving 4 bases of the junction unmatched. The CDR3 here is CASSLAGTGVETQYF. CDR3 bases: TGTGCCAGCAGCTTAGCCGGGACAGGGGTGGAGACCCAGTACTTC.

The chain links TRBV4-3 to TRBJ2-7; TRBD1 is a possible D gene (6 bases). Germline-derived CDR1 and CDR2 are LGHNA and YSLEER. The CDR3 runs 17 residues. Trimming stripped 0 bases from V and 1 base from J, with 16 bases between. Here the CDR3 DNA reads TGCGCCAGCAGCCAAGATATCACAGGGAAGGGATCCTACGAGCAGTACTTC. Its protein product is CASSQDITGKGSYEQYF.

On this clone itself: The germline gene is not matched at one end of the junction; a read error may be the cause. The V gene is TRBV7-2, the J gene TRBJ2-1; perhaps TRBD2 as D (6 bases). Germline loops: CDR1 SGHTA, CDR2 FQGNSA. The CDR3 is made up of 14 amino acids. The CDR3 DNA follows: TGTGCCAGCAGCCCCGGGACTTCCTCCAATGAGCAGTTCTTC. Translating gives CASSPGTSSNEQFF.

The table lists this clone with a few counts. This chain connects TRBV29-1 to TRBJ1-1, with D tentatively TRBD1 (5 bases). V lost 5 bases and J 4 bases, leaving 14 bases between the germline ends. The CDR3 is made up of 13 amino acids. Germline CDR1 SQVTM, CDR2 ANQGSEA. The CDR3 sequence is CSVSRGGGTEAFF. CDR3 in DNA: TGCAGCGTTTCTCGGGGGGGAGGCACTGAAGCTTTCTTT.

The rearrangement links TRBV18 to TRBJ1-1, with D unresolved. With 0 bases removed from V and 5 bases from J, the gap between germline ends came to 7 bases. The CDR3 loop spans 13 amino acids. Germline assignment: CDR1 KGHSH and CDR2 LQKENI. The CDR3: CASSPPAETEAFF. The DNA for the CDR3 is TGTGCCAGCTCACCACCGGCAGAAACTGAAGCTTTCTTT.

The DNA for the CDR3 is TGTGCCAGCAGCTTAAGCGGGATGGGTGACGAGCAGTACTTC. This sequence encodes CASSLSGMGDEQYF. The chain joins TRBV7-6 to TRBJ2-7, with 7 nucleotides matching TRBD2. The junction had 6 bases not matched to a gene; V was cut back by 2 bases and J by 5 bases. This CDR3 contains 14 residues. The germline CDR1 and CDR2 sequences are SGHVS and FNYEAQ.

The J gene is TRBJ2-7, the V gene TRBV4-2; D not resolved. V was cut by 0 bases and J by 0 bases, with 6 bases left in between. CDR1 LGHNA and CDR2 YNFKEQ come from the germline V gene. This CDR3 has 14 amino acids. CDR3 DNA: TGTGCCAGCAGCCAAGACCTAACCTCCTACGAGCAGTACTTC. Amino acid sequence: CASSQDLTSYEQYF.

This clone was detected only a few times. The CDR3 bases are TGCGCCAGCAGCTTGGGAGGTACAGGGGTTTCAGAGACCCAGTACTTC. It encodes CASSLGGTGVSETQYF. The V gene is TRBV5-1, the J gene TRBJ2-5; 7 bases are a match to TRBD1. V gave up 0 bases and J gave up 4 bases; unmatched junction bases: 9. The CDR3 loop spans 16 amino acids. Germline V gives CDR1 SGHRS, CDR2 YFSETQ.

The chain uses TRBV29-1 and TRBJ2-2; 9 bases agree with TRBD2. The CDR3 is made up of 14 amino acids. Germline lookup yields CDR1 SQVTM and CDR2 ANQGSEA. With V trimmed by 4 bases and J by 0 bases, 0 bases remained unmatched. This chain's CDR3 is CSVGTSANTGELFF. Written as DNA, the CDR3 is TGCAGCGTTGGGACTAGCGCGAACACCGGGGAGCTGTTTTTT.

The V gene is TRBV4-2, the J gene TRBJ2-2; 11 bases are a match to TRBD2. Trimming at V came to 0 bases and at J to 5 bases, leaving 8 bases not matched to a gene. This CDR3 is 18 amino acids long. The germline CDR1 and CDR2 sequences are LGHNA and YNFKEQ. This CDR3 is CASSQDLAGGRGTGELFF. Here the CDR3 DNA reads TGTGCCAGCAGCCAAGATCTAGCGGGGGGCCGGGGGACCGGGGAGCTGTTTTTT.

The chain employs TRBV7-2 and TRBJ2-2; D is unresolved. Germline values: CDR1 SGHTA, CDR2 FQGNSA. The CDR3 sequence is 14 residues long. V shed 0 bases and J shed 8 bases, with 10 bases lying between them. As DNA, the CDR3 is TGTGCCAGCAGCTTAGCTCCGTCTTCTGGGGAGCTGTTTTTT. Protein sequence: CASSLAPSSGELFF.

This chain connects TRBV28 to TRBJ2-1; TRBD2 agrees at 8 bases. The germline V gene encodes CDR1 MDHEN and CDR2 SYDVKM. The V segment lost 6 bases and the J segment 9 bases; nucleotides outside the gene matches: 10. The CDR3 totals 14 residues. In DNA form, the CDR3 reads TGTGCCAGCAGCACCCGCGGGGGGTTGAGTGAGCAGTTCTTC. Amino acid sequence: CASSTRGGLSEQFF. The full variable domain, completed using reference TRBV28 and TRBJ2-1, is DVKVTQSSRYLVKRTGEKVFLECVQDMDHENMFWYRQDPGLGLRLIYFSYDVKMKEKGDIPEGYSVSREKKERFSLILESASTNQTSMYLCASSTRGGLSEQFFGPGTRLTVL.

This sequence joins TRBV10-3 and TRBJ2-7; possibly TRBD1 for D (5 bases). Germline CDR1 ENHRY, CDR2 SYGVKD. V lost 7 bases to trimming and J lost 3 bases, with 19 bases between them. The CDR3 extends over 15 amino acids. As DNA, the CDR3 is TGTGCCATCAAAGTAAGACAGCCGACAAACTACGAGCAGTACTTC. Its translation: CAIKVRQPTNYEQYF.

The V call is TRBV2, the J call TRBJ2-7; the match to TRBD2 covers 8 bases. This CDR3 is built from 14 residues. The germline V gene encodes CDR1 SNHLY and CDR2 FYNNEI. Trimming removed 2 bases from V and 6 bases from J; junction bases left unmatched: 6. This CDR3 reads CASSETAGGSEQYF. In DNA form, the CDR3 reads TGTGCCAGCAGTGAAACGGCGGGAGGCTCCGAGCAGTACTTC.

The V gene is TRBV6-6, the J gene TRBJ2-5; the D is unclear. In germline, CDR1 is MNHNY, CDR2 SVGAGI (reference sequence). V gave up 0 bases and J gave up 5 bases, with 10 bases separating them. The CDR3 covers 14 residues. The CDR3 DNA reads as TGTGCCAGCAGTTACTCGACGACGCGGGAGACCCAGTACTTC. Protein: CASSYSTTRETQYF.

The chain carries TRBV28 and TRBJ1-4; D not resolved. The CDR3 consists of 13 residues. Trimming removed 7 bases at V and 4 bases at J, with 10 bases between. Germline loops: CDR1 MDHEN, CDR2 SYDVKM. The CDR3 DNA reads as TGTGCCAGCACGGCAGGCGATAATGAAAAACTGTTTTTT. Translated, it gives CASTAGDNEKLFF.

As for this clone: Other DNA variants within this sample encode the same CDR3. This rearrangement joins TRBV7-9 to TRBJ1-1; 9 bases are a match to TRBD1. Germline V CDR1 and CDR2: SEHNR, FQNEAQ (reference sequence). The CDR3 loop spans 13 amino acids. Trimming took 3 bases from V and 8 from J; bases not matched to a gene: 4. The CDR3 reads CASSFTGGTEAFF. The DNA of the CDR3 is TGTGCCAGCAGCTTCACAGGGGGCACGGAAGCTTTCTTT.

This clone was seen only once. The chain uses TRBV5-1 and TRBJ2-7; 9 bases map to TRBD1. Germline V lookup: CDR1 SGHRS, CDR2 YFSETQ. After removal of 4 bases from V and 3 bases from J, the junction contained 8 bases not matched to a gene. CDR3 size: 15 residues. The CDR3: CASSVRDRAYYEQYF. The CDR3 DNA follows: TGCGCCAGCAGCGTCCGGGACAGGGCTTACTACGAGCAGTACTTC. Together with reference TRBV5-1 and TRBJ2-7, the CDR3 gives the full variable domain: KAGVTQTPRYLIKTRGQQVTLSCSPISGHRSVSWYQQTPGQGLQFLFEYFSETQRNKGNFPGRFSGRQFSNSRSEMNVSTLELGDSALYLCASSVRDRAYYEQYFGPGTRLTVT.